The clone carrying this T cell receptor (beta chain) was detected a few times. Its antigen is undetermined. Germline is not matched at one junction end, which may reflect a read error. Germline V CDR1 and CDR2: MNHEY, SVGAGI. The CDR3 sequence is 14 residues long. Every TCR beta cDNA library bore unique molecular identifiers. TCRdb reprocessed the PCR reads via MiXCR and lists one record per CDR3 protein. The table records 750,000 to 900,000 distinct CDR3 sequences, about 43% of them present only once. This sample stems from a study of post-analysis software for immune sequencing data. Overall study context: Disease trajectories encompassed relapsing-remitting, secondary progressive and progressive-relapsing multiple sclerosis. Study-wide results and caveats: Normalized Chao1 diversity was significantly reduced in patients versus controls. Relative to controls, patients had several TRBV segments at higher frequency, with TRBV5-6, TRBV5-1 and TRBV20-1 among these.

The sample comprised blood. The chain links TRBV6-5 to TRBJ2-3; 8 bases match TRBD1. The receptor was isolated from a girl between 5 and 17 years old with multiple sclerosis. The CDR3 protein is CASSLQGATDTQYF. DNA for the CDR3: TGCGCCAGCAGCTTGCAGGGGGCCACAGATACGCAGTATTTT.